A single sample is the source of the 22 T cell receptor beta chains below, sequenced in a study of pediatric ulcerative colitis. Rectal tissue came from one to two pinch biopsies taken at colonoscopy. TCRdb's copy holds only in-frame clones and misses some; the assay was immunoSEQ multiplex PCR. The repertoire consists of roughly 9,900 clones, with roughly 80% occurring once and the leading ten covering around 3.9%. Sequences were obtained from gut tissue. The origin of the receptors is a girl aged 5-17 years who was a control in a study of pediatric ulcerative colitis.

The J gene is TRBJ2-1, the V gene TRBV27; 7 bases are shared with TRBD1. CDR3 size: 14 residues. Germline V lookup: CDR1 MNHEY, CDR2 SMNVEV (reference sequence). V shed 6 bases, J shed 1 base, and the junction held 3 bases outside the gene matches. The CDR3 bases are TGTGCCAGCAGCCAGGACAGGTCCTACAATGAGCAGTTCTTC. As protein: CASSQDRSYNEQFF.

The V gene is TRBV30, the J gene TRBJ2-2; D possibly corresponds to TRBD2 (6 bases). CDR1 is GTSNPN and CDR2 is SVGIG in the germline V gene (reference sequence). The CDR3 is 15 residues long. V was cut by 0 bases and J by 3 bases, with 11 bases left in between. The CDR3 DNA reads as TGTGCCTGGAGTGTACCCGGGAGTCACACCGGGGAGCTGTTTTTT. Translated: CAWSVPGSHTGELFF.

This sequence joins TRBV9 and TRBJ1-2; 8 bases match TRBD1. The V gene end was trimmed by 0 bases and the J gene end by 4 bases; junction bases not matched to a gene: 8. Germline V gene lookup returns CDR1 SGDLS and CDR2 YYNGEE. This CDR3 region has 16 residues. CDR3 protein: CASSVDGTGPFYGYTF. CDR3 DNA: TGTGCCAGCAGCGTAGACGGGACAGGCCCCTTCTATGGCTACACCTTC.

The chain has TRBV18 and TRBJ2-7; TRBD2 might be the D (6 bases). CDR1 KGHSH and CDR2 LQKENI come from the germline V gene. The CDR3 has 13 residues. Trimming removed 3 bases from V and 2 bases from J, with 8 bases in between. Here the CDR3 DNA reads TGTGCCAGCTCACCGGGACTGACCTACGAGCAGTACTTC. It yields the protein CASSPGLTYEQYF.

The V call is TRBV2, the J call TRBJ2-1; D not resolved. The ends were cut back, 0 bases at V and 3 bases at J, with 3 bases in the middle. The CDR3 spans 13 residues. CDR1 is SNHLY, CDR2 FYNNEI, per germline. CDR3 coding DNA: TGTGCCAGCAGTGAAGCCGACTACAATGAGCAGTTCTTC. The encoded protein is CASSEADYNEQFF. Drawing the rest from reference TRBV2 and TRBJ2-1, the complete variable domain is EPEVTQTPSHQVTQMGQEVILRCVPISNHLYFYWYRQILGQKVEFLVSFYNNEISEKSEIFDDQFSVERPDGSNFTLKIRSTKLEDSAMYFCASSEADYNEQFFGPGTRLTVL.

The CDR3 DNA sequence: TGTGCCAGCAGCGTAGAGGGGACTTCTAATGAGCAGTTCTTC. The encoded protein is CASSVEGTSNEQFF. The chain links TRBV9 to TRBJ2-1; a weak D match, TRBD2 (6 bases). Germline loops: CDR1 SGDLS, CDR2 YYNGEE. This CDR3 is 14 amino acids long. Trimming removed 0 bases at V and 7 bases at J, with 11 bases between.

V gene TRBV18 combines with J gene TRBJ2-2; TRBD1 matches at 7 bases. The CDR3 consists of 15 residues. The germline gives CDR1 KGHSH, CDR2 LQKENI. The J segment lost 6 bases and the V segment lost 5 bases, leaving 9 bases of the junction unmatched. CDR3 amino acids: CASSTKQGESGELFF. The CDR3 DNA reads TGTGCCAGCTCAACCAAGCAGGGGGAGTCCGGGGAGCTGTTTTTT.

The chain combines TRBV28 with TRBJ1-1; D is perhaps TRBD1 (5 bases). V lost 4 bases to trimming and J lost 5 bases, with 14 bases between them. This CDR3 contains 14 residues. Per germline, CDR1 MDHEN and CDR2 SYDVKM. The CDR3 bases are TGTGCCAGCAGTTCCACAGGAGGCTCGACTGAAGCTTTCTTT. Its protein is CASSSTGGSTEAFF.

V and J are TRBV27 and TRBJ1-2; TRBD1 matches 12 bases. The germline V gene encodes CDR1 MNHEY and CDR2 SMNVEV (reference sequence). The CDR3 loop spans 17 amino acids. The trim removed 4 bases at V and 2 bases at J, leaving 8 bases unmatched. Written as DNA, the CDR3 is TGTGCCAGCAGTTCGGGACAGGGGGCGAGGGAAAACTATGGCTACACCTTC. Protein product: CASSSGQGARENYGYTF.

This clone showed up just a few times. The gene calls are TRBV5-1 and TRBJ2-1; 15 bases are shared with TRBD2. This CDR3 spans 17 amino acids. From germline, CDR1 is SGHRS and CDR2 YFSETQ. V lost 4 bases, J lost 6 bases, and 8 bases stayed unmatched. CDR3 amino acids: CASSLRTSGREANEQFF. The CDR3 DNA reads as TGCGCCAGCAGCCTGCGGACTAGCGGGAGGGAGGCCAATGAGCAGTTCTTC.

The CDR3 sequence: CASSLVGRETQYF. CDR3 DNA: TGCGCCAGCAGCTTGGTAGGTCGGGAGACCCAGTACTTC. The chain couples TRBV5-1 to TRBJ2-5; D gene ambiguous. V gave up 0 bases and J gave up 5 bases, with 8 bases separating them. Germline CDR1 and CDR2: SGHRS and YFSETQ. The CDR3 extends over 13 amino acids.

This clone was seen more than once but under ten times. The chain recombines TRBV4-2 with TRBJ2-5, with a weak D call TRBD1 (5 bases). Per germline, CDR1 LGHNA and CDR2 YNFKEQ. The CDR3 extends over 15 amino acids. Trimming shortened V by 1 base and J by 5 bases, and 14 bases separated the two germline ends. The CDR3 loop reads CASSQGGGELETQYF. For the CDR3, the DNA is TGTGCCAGCAGCCAAGGGGGCGGCGAGTTGGAGACCCAGTACTTC.

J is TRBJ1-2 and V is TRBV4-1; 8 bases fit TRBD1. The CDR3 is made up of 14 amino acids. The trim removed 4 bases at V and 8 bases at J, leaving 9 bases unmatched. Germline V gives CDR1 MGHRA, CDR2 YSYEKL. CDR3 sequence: CASSPPTGAGGYTF. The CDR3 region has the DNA TGCGCCAGCAGCCCTCCGACAGGGGCAGGAGGCTACACCTTC.

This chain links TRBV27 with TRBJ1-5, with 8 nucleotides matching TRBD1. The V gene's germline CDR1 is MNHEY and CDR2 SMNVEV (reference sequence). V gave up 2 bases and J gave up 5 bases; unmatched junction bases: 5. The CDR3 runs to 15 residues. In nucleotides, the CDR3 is TGTGCCAGCAGTTTAAACCCGACAGGGGATCAGCCCCAGCATTTT. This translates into CASSLNPTGDQPQHF.

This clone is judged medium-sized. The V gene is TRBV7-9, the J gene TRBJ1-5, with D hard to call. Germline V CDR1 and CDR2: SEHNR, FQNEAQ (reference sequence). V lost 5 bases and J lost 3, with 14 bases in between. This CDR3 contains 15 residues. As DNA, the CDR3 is TGTGCCAGCAGCCCCGAGAGCTACCCCAATCAGCCCCAGCATTTT. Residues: CASSPESYPNQPQHF.

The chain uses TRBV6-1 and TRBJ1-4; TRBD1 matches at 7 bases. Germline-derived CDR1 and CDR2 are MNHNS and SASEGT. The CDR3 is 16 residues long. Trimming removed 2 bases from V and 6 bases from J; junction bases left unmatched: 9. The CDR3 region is CASSERLGGTDEKLFF. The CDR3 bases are TGTGCCAGCAGTGAAAGGTTGGGAGGGACAGATGAAAAACTGTTTTTT.

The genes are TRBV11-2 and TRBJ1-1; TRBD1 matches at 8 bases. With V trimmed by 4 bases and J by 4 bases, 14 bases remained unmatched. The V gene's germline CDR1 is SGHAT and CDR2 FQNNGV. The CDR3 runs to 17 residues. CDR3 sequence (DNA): TGTGCCAGCAGCTACCCCCTTGGTATCAGGGGGCGCACTGAAGCTTTCTTT. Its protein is CASSYPLGIRGRTEAFF.

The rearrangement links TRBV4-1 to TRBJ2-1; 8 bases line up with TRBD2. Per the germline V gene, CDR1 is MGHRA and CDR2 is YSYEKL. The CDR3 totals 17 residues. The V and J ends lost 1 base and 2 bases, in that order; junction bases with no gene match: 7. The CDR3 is CASSQVGTSGTYNEQFF. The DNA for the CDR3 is TGCGCCAGCAGCCAAGTAGGTACTAGCGGAACCTACAATGAGCAGTTCTTC.

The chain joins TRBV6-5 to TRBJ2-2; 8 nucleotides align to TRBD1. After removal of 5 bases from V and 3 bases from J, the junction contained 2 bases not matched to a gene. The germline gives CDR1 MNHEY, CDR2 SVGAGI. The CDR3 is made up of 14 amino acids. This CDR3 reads CASSEQGDTGELFF. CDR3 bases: TGTGCCAGCAGTGAACAGGGGGACACCGGGGAGCTGTTTTTT.

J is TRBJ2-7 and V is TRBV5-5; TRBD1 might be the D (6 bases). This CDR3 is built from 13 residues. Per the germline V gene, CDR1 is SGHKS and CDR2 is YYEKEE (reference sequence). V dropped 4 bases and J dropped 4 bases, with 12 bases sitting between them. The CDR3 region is CASSKQGGYEQYF. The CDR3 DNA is TGTGCCAGCAGCAAACAGGGTGGTTACGAGCAGTACTTC.

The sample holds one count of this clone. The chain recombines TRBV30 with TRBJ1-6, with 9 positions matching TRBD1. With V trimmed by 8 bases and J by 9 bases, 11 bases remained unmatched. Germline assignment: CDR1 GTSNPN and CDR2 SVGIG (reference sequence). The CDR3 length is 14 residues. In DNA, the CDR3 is TGTGCCCGTCAAACAGGGGGCTTAACTTCACCCCTCCACTTT. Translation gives CARQTGGLTSPLHF.

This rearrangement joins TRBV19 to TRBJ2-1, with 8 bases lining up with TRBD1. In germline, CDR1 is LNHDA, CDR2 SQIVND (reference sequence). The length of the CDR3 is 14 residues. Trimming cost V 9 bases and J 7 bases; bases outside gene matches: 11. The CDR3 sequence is CASNRGNFLNEQFF. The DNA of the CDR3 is TGTGCCAGCAACAGGGGGAATTTCTTGAATGAGCAGTTCTTC.